These 22 T cell receptor beta chains share one sample of origin, sequenced in a study of cytomegalovirus exposure and HLA in healthy donors. Some clones are missing from TCRdb's copy, which holds only in-frame ones; the method was immunoSEQ multiplex PCR. Here the sample spans tens of thousands of clones, just under 95% being singletons. Sequencing was done on a sample of PBMCs. The receptors were sampled from a woman between 18 and 29 years old in good health and CMV-seropositive.

This chain links TRBV5-1 with TRBJ2-5; no definite D call. CDR3 length: 14 residues. Germline assignment: CDR1 SGHRS and CDR2 YFSETQ. V was trimmed by 1 base and J by 1 base, leaving 8 bases between them. The CDR3 region is CASSLISSQETQYF. The CDR3 region has the DNA TGCGCCAGCAGCTTGATTTCCAGCCAAGAGACCCAGTACTTC.

The CDR3 is CASSLVTGATDTQYF. In nucleotides, the CDR3 is TGTGCCAGCAGCTTGGTGACAGGGGCCACAGATACGCAGTATTTT. The J gene is TRBJ2-3, the V gene TRBV5-8, with 8 nucleotides matching TRBD1. Per germline, CDR1 SGHTS and CDR2 YDEGEE. The CDR3 is 15 amino acids. V trimming: 0 bases; J trimming: 2 bases; junction bases outside the gene matches: 2.

The V gene is TRBV7-8, the J gene TRBJ1-1; D is uncertain. The CDR3 is 14 residues long. From germline, CDR1 is SGHVS and CDR2 FQNEAQ. V lost 5 bases and J lost 4, with 14 bases in between. The CDR3 nucleotides read TGTGCCAGCAGCCCCACCACAGTACCCACTGAAGCTTTCTTT. It is translated as CASSPTTVPTEAFF.

V is TRBV4-1 and J is TRBJ2-1, with D tentatively TRBD2 (6 bases). V shed 1 base and J shed 6 bases, with 19 bases lying between them. Germline assignment: CDR1 MGHRA and CDR2 YSYEKL. The CDR3 spans 17 residues. CDR3 bases: TGCGCCAGCAGCCAAGGCCTATTAGCTAGCGTAGGCAATGAGCAGTTCTTC. The encoded protein is CASSQGLLASVGNEQFF.

This chain links TRBV7-9 with TRBJ2-7; D is unresolved. V was shortened by 1 base and J by 2 bases, with 6 bases between the two germline ends. Germline assignment: CDR1 SEHNR and CDR2 FQNEAQ (reference sequence). The CDR3 spans 13 residues. The CDR3 bases are TGTGCCAGCAGCTTAGAACTGGCCTACGAGCAGTACTTC. This translates into CASSLELAYEQYF.

The chain links TRBV30 to TRBJ1-6; no definite D call. V was clipped by 1 base and J by 7 bases, with 11 bases between them. The germline V gene has CDR1 GTSNPN and CDR2 SVGIG (reference sequence). The CDR3 sequence is 14 residues long. In DNA, the CDR3 is TGTGCCTGGAGTGGTATAGAACCCAATTCACCCCTCCACTTT. Translated, it gives CAWSGIEPNSPLHF.

The chain has TRBV2 and TRBJ2-7; D perhaps matches TRBD1 (5 bases). Trimming removed 6 bases from V and 5 bases from J, with 8 bases in between. The CDR3 length is 11 residues. Germline loops: CDR1 SNHLY, CDR2 FYNNEI. The CDR3 DNA follows: TGTGCCAGCAGAATAGGGGACGAGCAGTACTTC. Protein: CASRIGDEQYF. The variable domain in full, with the rest retrieved from reference TRBV2 and TRBJ2-7, is EPEVTQTPSHQVTQMGQEVILRCVPISNHLYFYWYRQILGQKVEFLVSFYNNEISEKSEIFDDQFSVERPDGSNFTLKIRSTKLEDSAMYFCASRIGDEQYFGPGTRLTVT.

This chain connects TRBV5-1 to TRBJ1-2, with D hard to call. V was cut by 3 bases and J by 6 bases, with 15 bases left in between. CDR1 SGHRS and CDR2 YFSETQ come from the germline V gene. CDR3 length: 14 amino acids. The CDR3 region is CASSSGTAYDGYTF. The DNA of the CDR3 is TGCGCCAGCAGCTCGGGAACAGCTTACGATGGCTACACCTTC. Variable domain in full (rest from reference TRBV5-1 and TRBJ1-2): KAGVTQTPRYLIKTRGQQVTLSCSPISGHRSVSWYQQTPGQGLQFLFEYFSETQRNKGNFPGRFSGRQFSNSRSEMNVSTLELGDSALYLCASSSGTAYDGYTFGSGTRLTVV.

The genes are TRBV5-1 and TRBJ1-1, with 9 bases lining up with TRBD1. The CDR3 totals 16 residues. V gave up 3 bases and J gave up 1 base; unmatched junction bases: 7. CDR1 is SGHRS and CDR2 is YFSETQ in the germline V gene. The CDR3 sequence: CASSSTGGVKNTEAFF. The CDR3 DNA sequence: TGCGCCAGCAGCTCCACAGGGGGCGTTAAGAACACTGAAGCTTTCTTT.

This clone was counted a single time. The V gene is TRBV7-9, the J gene TRBJ2-7; TRBD2 is a possible D gene (6 bases). V gave up 5 bases and J gave up 1 base, with 12 bases separating them. CDR1 and CDR2 from the germline V gene are SEHNR and FQNEAQ (reference sequence). This CDR3 region has 14 residues. Here the CDR3 DNA reads TGTGCCAGCAGCCCTCCGCGGGAATCCTACGAGCAGTACTTC. Protein sequence: CASSPPRESYEQYF.

About this clone itself: Germline and junction disagree at one end, which may indicate a read error. The chain links TRBV2 to TRBJ1-1; a weak D match, TRBD1 (6 bases). Germline lookup yields CDR1 SNHLY and CDR2 FYNNEI. The CDR3 sequence is 15 residues long. CDR3 in amino acids: CASREVGGPGTEAFF. In DNA, the CDR3 is TGTGCCAGCAGGGAAGTCGGGGGGCCGGGCACTGAAGCTTTCTTT.

The chain uses TRBV7-2 and TRBJ1-6, with 7 bases matching TRBD1. V lost 1 base, J lost 7 bases, and 1 base stayed unmatched. Germline CDR1 reads SGHTA; CDR2 reads FQGNSA. This CDR3 spans 14 amino acids. DNA of the CDR3: TGTGCCAGCAGCTTAGGGGACAGAAATTCACCCCTCCACTTT. Protein sequence: CASSLGDRNSPLHF.

The chain has TRBV6-6 and TRBJ2-7, with 10 bases identical to TRBD2. The CDR3 loop spans 15 amino acids. The V gene end was trimmed by 8 bases and the J gene end by 0 bases; junction bases not matched to a gene: 7. The germline gives CDR1 MNHNY, CDR2 SVGAGI (reference sequence). The CDR3 nucleotides are TGTGCCAGCGTATTAGCGGGGGGCCTCTCCTACGAGCAGTACTTC. This sequence encodes CASVLAGGLSYEQYF.

The chain has TRBV5-1 and TRBJ2-5; 12 nucleotides agree with TRBD2. With 6 bases clipped from V and 2 bases from J, the junction kept 5 bases outside the gene matches. CDR3 length: 15 residues. Germline V gene lookup returns CDR1 SGHRS and CDR2 YFSETQ. The CDR3 DNA reads as TGCGCCAGCAAGGGGACTAGCGGGTATCAAGAGACCCAGTACTTC. Translating it yields CASKGTSGYQETQYF.

The rearrangement links TRBV2 to TRBJ2-5; 12 bases map to TRBD2. The V gene's germline CDR1 is SNHLY and CDR2 FYNNEI. V trimming: 4 bases; J trimming: 3 bases; junction bases outside the gene matches: 6. CDR3 length: 16 residues. The CDR3 DNA is TGTGCCAGCAGTGCAACTAGCGGGAGGTTTGAAGAGACCCAGTACTTC. As protein: CASSATSGRFEETQYF. The variable domain in full, completed from reference TRBV2 and TRBJ2-5, reads EPEVTQTPSHQVTQMGQEVILRCVPISNHLYFYWYRQILGQKVEFLVSFYNNEISEKSEIFDDQFSVERPDGSNFTLKIRSTKLEDSAMYFCASSATSGRFEETQYFGPGTRLLVL.

Written as DNA, the CDR3 is TGTGCCAGCGGAAAGCGGGGACTACTCTCCTACAATGAGCAGTTCTTC. It yields the protein CASGKRGLLSYNEQFF. This chain links TRBV27 with TRBJ2-1; 7 nucleotides align to TRBD2. V shed 8 bases and J 0 bases; nucleotides not matched to a gene: 10. The CDR3 is 16 amino acids. CDR1 is MNHEY and CDR2 is SMNVEV in the germline V gene (reference sequence).

The chain recombines TRBV7-9 with TRBJ1-1; D call uncertain. The germline V gene encodes CDR1 SEHNR and CDR2 FQNEAQ (reference sequence). The CDR3 is 13 residues long. V lost 5 bases to trimming and J lost 3 bases, with 10 bases between them. In nucleotides, the CDR3 is TGTGCCAGCAGCCGGTACCGGGACACTGAAGCTTTCTTT. Its translation: CASSRYRDTEAFF.

This rearrangement joins TRBV4-1 to TRBJ2-7; TRBD2 matches at 12 bases. Germline lookup yields CDR1 MGHRA and CDR2 YSYEKL. After removal of 3 bases from V and 4 bases from J, the junction contained 4 bases not matched to a gene. CDR3 length: 15 residues. The DNA of the CDR3 is TGCGCCAGCAGCCAGCCGACTAGCGGGAGTTACGAGCAGTACTTC. It specifies CASSQPTSGSYEQYF.

The chain joins TRBV27 to TRBJ1-3; 7 nucleotides agree with TRBD1. CDR1 MNHEY and CDR2 SMNVEV come from the germline V gene (reference sequence). With 5 bases clipped from V and 0 bases from J, the junction kept 16 bases outside the gene matches. The CDR3 sequence is 19 residues long. The CDR3: CASSPLNRQGLNSGNTIYF. The DNA for the CDR3 is TGTGCCAGCAGTCCACTAAACCGACAGGGCCTAAACTCTGGAAACACCATATATTTT.

The J gene is TRBJ1-3, the V gene TRBV10-3, with 8 bases identical to TRBD1. The CDR3 is made up of 14 amino acids. Losses at the gene ends were 9 bases for V and 4 bases for J; bases not matched to a gene: 8. The germline CDR1 and CDR2 sequences are ENHRY and SYGVKD. CDR3 DNA sequence: TGTGCCATTTGGACAGGGTTTGAAGGAAACACCATATATTTT. Residues: CAIWTGFEGNTIYF.

The J gene is TRBJ2-3, the V gene TRBV10-1, with 8 bases lining up with TRBD2. Germline loops: CDR1 WNHNN, CDR2 SYGVQD (reference sequence). Trimming at V came to 2 bases and at J to 2 bases, leaving 12 bases not matched to a gene. The CDR3 runs to 18 residues. DNA of the CDR3: TGCGCCAGCAGTGAGCCGGCCACAGCGGGGGTACTCACAGATACGCAGTATTTT. Its translation: CASSEPATAGVLTDTQYF.

This chain connects TRBV15 to TRBJ2-2, with TRBD1 matching over 10 bases. CDR1 and CDR2 from the germline V gene are LNHNV and YYDKDF (reference sequence). The CDR3 is 15 residues long. J gave up 16 bases and V 2 bases, and 13 bases lay outside the gene matches. The CDR3 DNA is TGTGCCACCAGCAGAAGAGACAGGGGGCAAGTAGTATGGTTTTTT. Its translation: CATSRRDRGQVVWFF.